Below, 7 T cell receptor beta chains from the same sample are listed, as sequenced in a study of blood T cell repertoires in COVID-19. The table came from immunoSEQ multiplex PCR; TCRdb's copy has only in-frame clones and leaves some out. Of approximately 180,000 clones in the sample, 80% to 90% were seen once. Sequenced material: peripheral blood. The receptors come from a woman in her seventies with COVID-19, enrolled during active disease.

This clone was observed a few times. The chain is built from TRBV28 and TRBJ2-3; 8 bases line up with TRBD2. The J segment lost 2 bases and the V segment lost 6 bases, leaving 7 bases of the junction unmatched. This CDR3 spans 15 amino acids. The germline V gene has CDR1 MDHEN and CDR2 SYDVKM. CDR3 bases: TGTGCCAGCAGCTCCCGACTAGCGCTCACAGATACGCAGTATTTT. Protein sequence: CASSSRLALTDTQYF.

This CDR3 is CASSYRTGTDTQYF. CDR3 DNA: TGTGCCAGCAGTTACAGGACAGGCACAGATACGCAGTATTTT. The chain carries TRBV6-7 and TRBJ2-3; D perhaps matches TRBD1 (6 bases). TRBV6-7 is an ORF for which the function is uncertain. The CDR3 spans 14 residues. V gave up 2 bases and J gave up 1 base, with 7 bases separating them.

The rearrangement links TRBV30 to TRBJ2-7; 16 nucleotides align to TRBD2. CDR1 is GTSNPN, CDR2 SVGIG, per germline (reference sequence). The CDR3 runs 15 residues. The J segment lost 7 bases and the V segment lost 5 bases, leaving 8 bases of the junction unmatched. The CDR3 spells CAWGTSGRGLWEQYF. DNA for the CDR3: TGTGCCTGGGGGACTAGCGGGAGGGGCTTGTGGGAGCAGTACTTC.

The chain has TRBV6-2 or TRBV6-3 and TRBJ2-7; D remains ambiguous. Deletions cut 5 bases from V and 2 bases from J, with 7 bases between. The CDR3 covers 12 residues. Germline CDR1 reads MNHEY; CDR2 reads SVGEGT. CDR3 residues: CASSRVAYEQYF. The DNA of the CDR3 is TGTGCCAGCAGTCGGGTGGCCTACGAGCAGTACTTC.

The rearrangement uses TRBV7-2 and TRBJ1-1; possibly TRBD1 for D (6 bases). The CDR3 is 13 residues long. Germline CDR1 and CDR2: SGHTA and FQGNSA. V lost 3 bases and J 2 bases, leaving 7 bases between the germline ends. CDR3 residues: CASSLDSNTEAFF. The CDR3 DNA reads TGTGCCAGCAGCTTGGACAGTAACACTGAAGCTTTCTTT.

Only one count was recorded for this clone. The rearrangement joins TRBV25-1 to TRBJ2-7, with 8 nucleotides matching TRBD1. Unmatched junction bases numbered 9, after V lost 6 bases and J lost 2 bases. Germline-derived CDR1 and CDR2 are MGHDK and SYGVNS. This CDR3 is built from 15 residues. The CDR3 is CASRAPGGAPYEQYF. CDR3 sequence (DNA): TGTGCCAGCAGAGCGCCAGGGGGCGCCCCCTACGAGCAGTACTTC.

The chain employs TRBV19 and TRBJ2-7, with a weak D call TRBD1 (6 bases). CDR1 and CDR2 from the germline V gene are LNHDA and SQIVND (reference sequence). V lost 3 bases, J lost 2 bases, and 14 bases lay in between. This CDR3 spans 15 amino acids. In DNA form, the CDR3 reads TGTGCCAGTAGTATTCGTCCAGGACAGACCTACGAGCAGTACTTC. Translation: CASSIRPGQTYEQYF.